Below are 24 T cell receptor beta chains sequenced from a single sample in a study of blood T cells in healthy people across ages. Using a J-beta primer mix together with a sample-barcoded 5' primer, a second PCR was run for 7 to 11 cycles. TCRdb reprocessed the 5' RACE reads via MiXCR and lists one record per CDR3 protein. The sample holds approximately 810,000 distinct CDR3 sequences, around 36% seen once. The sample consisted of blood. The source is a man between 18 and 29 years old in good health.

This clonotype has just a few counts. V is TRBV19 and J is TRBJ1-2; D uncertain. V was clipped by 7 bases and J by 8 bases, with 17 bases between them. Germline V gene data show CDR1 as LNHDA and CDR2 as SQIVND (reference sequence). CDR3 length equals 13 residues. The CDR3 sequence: CASTLGHRTGYTF. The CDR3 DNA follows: TGTGCCAGTACCCTCGGGCATCGAACAGGCTACACCTTC. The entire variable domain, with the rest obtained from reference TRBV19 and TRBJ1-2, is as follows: DGGITQSPKYLFRKEGQNVTLSCEQNLNHDAMYWYRQDPGQGLRLIYYSQIVNDFQKGDIAEGYSVSREKKESFPLTVTSAQKNPTAFYLCASTLGHRTGYTFGSGTRLTVV.

CDR3 coding DNA: TGTGCCATCATGGGTAGGGATACGCAGTATTTT. Encoded protein: CAIMGRDTQYF. The chain carries TRBV10-3 and TRBJ2-3; D remains unclear. Germline V gene lookup returns CDR1 ENHRY and CDR2 SYGVKD. Trimming removed 7 bases from V and 6 bases from J, with 8 bases in between. The CDR3 length is 11 residues.

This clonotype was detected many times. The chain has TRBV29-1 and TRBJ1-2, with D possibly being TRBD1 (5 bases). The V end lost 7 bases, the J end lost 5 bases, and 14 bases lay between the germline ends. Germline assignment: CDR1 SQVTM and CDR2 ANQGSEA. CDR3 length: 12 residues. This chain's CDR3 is CSGTGTDYGYTF. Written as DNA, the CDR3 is TGCAGCGGTACCGGGACGGATTATGGCTACACCTTC. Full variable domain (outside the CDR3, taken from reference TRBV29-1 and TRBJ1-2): SAVISQKPSRDICQRGTSLTIQCQVDSQVTMMFWYRQQPGQSLTLIATANQGSEATYESGFVIDKFPISRPNLTFSTLTVSNMSPEDSSIYLCSGTGTDYGYTFGSGTRLTVV.

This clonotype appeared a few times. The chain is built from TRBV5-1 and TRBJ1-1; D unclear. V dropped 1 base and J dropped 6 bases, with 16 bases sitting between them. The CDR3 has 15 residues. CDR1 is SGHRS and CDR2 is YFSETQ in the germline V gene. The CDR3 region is CASSLLRRAGPEAFF. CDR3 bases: TGCGCCAGCAGCTTGTTACGGAGGGCCGGACCTGAAGCTTTCTTT.

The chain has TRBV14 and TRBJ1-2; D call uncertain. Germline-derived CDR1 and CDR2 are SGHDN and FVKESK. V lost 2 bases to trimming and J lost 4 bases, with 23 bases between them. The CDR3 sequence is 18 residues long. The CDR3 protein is CASSQFHRSTQLTYGYTF. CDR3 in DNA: TGTGCCAGCAGCCAATTTCATCGATCCACTCAGCTCACCTATGGCTACACCTTC.

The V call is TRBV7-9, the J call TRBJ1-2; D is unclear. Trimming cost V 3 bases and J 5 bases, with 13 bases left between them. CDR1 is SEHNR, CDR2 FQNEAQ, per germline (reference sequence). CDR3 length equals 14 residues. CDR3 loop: CASSLGYRRYGYTF. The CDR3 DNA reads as TGTGCCAGCAGCTTGGGGTACCGGAGGTATGGCTACACCTTC.

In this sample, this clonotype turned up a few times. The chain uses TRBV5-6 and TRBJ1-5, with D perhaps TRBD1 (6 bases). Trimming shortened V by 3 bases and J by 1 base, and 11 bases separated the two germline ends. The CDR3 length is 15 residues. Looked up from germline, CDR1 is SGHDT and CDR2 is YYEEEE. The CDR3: CASSSGAPSNQPQHF. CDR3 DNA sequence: TGTGCCAGCAGCTCAGGGGCCCCCAGCAATCAGCCCCAGCATTTT.

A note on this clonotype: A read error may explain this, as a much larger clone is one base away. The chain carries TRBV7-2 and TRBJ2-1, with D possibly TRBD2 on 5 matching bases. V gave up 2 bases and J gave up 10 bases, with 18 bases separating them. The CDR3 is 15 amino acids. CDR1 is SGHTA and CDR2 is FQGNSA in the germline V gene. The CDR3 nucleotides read TGTGCCAGCAGCTTAAGGGTTGGGAGTTTCGACGAGCAGTTCTTC. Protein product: CASSLRVGSFDEQFF.

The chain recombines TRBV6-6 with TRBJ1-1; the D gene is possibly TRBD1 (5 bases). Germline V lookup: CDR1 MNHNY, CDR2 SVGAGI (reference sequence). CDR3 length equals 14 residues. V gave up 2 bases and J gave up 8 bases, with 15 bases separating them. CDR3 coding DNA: TGTGCCAGCAGTTACGGGCAGGGAATTGTCGAAGCTTTCTTT. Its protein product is CASSYGQGIVEAFF.

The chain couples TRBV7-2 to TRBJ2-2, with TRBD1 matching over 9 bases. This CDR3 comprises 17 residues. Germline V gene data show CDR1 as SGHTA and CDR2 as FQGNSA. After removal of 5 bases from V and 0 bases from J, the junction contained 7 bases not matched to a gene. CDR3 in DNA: TGTGCCAGCAGCCAGAATGGGGACAGGGCGAACACCGGGGAGCTGTTTTTT. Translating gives CASSQNGDRANTGELFF.

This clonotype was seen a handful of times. The CDR3 spells CASSSLKGHMNTEAFF. CDR3 nucleotides: TGTGCCAGCAGTTCTCTGAAGGGACATATGAACACTGAAGCTTTCTTT. This rearrangement joins TRBV12-3 or TRBV12-4 to TRBJ1-1, with D possibly TRBD1 on 6 matching bases. V was shortened by 4 bases and J by 0 bases, with 15 bases between the two germline ends. This CDR3 is 16 amino acids long.

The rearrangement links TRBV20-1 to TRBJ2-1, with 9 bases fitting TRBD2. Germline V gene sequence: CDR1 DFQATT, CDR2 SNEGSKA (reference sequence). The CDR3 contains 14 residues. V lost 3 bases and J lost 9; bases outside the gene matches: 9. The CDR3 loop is CSARPPGTSPEQFF. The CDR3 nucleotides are TGCAGTGCTAGGCCCCCCGGGACTAGCCCTGAGCAGTTCTTC.

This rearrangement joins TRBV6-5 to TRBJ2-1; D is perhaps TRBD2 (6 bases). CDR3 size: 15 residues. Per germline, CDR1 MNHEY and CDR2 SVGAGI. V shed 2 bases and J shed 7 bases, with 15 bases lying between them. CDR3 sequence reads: CASSYPGVGVNEQFF. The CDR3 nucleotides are TGTGCCAGCAGTTACCCGGGGGTTGGAGTGAATGAGCAGTTCTTC.

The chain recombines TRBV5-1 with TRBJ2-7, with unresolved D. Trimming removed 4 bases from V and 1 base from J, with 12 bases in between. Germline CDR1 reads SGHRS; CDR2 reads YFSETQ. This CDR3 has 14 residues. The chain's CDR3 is CASSPGASSYEQYF. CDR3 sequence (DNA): TGCGCCAGCAGCCCTGGCGCCAGTTCCTACGAGCAGTACTTC. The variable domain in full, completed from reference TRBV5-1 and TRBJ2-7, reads KAGVTQTPRYLIKTRGQQVTLSCSPISGHRSVSWYQQTPGQGLQFLFEYFSETQRNKGNFPGRFSGRQFSNSRSEMNVSTLELGDSALYLCASSPGASSYEQYFGPGTRLTVT.

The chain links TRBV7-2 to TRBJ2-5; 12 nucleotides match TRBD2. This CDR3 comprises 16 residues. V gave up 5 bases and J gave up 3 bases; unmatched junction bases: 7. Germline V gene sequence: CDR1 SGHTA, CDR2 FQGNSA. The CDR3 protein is CASSTTSGGTEETQYF. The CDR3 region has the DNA TGTGCCAGCAGCACCACTAGCGGGGGGACCGAAGAGACCCAGTACTTC.

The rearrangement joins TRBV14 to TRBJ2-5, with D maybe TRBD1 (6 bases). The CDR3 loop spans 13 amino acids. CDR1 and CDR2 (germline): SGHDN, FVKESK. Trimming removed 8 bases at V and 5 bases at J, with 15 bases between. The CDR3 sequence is CASGARGQETQYF. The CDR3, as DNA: TGTGCCAGCGGTGCCAGGGGTCAGGAGACCCAGTACTTC.

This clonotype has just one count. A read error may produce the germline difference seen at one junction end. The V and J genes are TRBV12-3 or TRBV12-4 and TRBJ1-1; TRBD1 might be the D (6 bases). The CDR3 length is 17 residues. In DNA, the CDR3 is TGTGCCGGCAGTTTAGGAAGACGGACAGAAATGAACACTGAAGCTTTCTTT. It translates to CAGSLGRRTEMNTEAFF.

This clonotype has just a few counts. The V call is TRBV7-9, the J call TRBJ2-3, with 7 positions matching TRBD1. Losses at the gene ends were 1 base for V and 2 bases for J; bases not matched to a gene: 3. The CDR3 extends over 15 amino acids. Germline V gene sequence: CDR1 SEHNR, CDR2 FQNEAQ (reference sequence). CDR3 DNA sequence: TGTGCCAGCAGCTTAGGGGACAGAGACACAGATACGCAGTATTTT. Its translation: CASSLGDRDTDTQYF.

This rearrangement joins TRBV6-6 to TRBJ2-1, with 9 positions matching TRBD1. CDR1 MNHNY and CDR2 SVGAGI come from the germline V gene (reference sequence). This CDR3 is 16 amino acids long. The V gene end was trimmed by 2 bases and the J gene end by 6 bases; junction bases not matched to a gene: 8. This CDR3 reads CASSYSRDRVINEQFF. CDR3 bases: TGTGCCAGCAGTTACAGCCGGGACAGGGTAATCAATGAGCAGTTCTTC.

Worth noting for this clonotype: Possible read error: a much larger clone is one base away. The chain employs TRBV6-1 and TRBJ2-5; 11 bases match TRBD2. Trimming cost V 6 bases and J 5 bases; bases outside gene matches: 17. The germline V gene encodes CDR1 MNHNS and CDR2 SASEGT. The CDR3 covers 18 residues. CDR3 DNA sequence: TGTGCCAGCAGCCCCTTAACTAGCGGGAGCATTCGCTCTGAGACCCAGTACTTC. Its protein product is CASSPLTSGSIRSETQYF.

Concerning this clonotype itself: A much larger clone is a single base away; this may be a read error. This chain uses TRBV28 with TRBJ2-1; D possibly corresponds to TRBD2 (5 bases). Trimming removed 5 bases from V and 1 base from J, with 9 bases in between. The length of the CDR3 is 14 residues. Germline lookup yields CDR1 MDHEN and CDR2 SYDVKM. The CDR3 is CASSVSESYNEQFF. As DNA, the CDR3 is TGTGCCAGCAGTGTTAGCGAATCCTACAATGAGCAGTTCTTC.

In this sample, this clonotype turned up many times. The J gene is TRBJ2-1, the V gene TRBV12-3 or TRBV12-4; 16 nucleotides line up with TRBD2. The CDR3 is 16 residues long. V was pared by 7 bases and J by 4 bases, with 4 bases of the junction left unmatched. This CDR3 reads CASTPGLAGGYNEQFF. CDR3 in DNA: TGTGCCAGCACCCCGGGACTAGCGGGGGGGTACAATGAGCAGTTCTTC.

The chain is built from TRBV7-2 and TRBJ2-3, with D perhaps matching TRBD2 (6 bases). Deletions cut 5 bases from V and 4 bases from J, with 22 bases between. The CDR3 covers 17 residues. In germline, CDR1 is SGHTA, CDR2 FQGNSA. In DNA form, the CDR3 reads TGTGCCAGCAGCCACGCCCCAAAGACTAGAAGGGCAGATACGCAGTATTTT. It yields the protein CASSHAPKTRRADTQYF.

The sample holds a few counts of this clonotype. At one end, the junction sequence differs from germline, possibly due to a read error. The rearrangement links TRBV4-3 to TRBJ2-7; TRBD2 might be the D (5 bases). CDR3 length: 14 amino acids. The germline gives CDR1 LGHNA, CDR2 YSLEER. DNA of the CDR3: TGCGCCAGCAGCCAAGGTCCTAGCTCCTACGGGCAGTACTTC. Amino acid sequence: CASSQGPSSYGQYF.